The entry that follows covers one T cell receptor (beta chain) sequence. This specimen comes from a study of cytomegalovirus exposure and HLA in healthy donors. The PCR contained 60 Vbeta and 13 Jbeta primers. Produced via immunoSEQ multiplex PCR; TCRdb's table is partial and in-frame only. The sample contains 130,000 or so clones, about 76% of which appear only once. This receptor was taken from a man in his forties in good health and CMV-seropositive. Sequenced sample: PBMCs.

The CDR3: CAWSEQSSIPDTF. The CDR3 DNA reads as TGTGCCTGGAGTGAACAATCCAGTATCCCCGACACCTTC. V usage is TRBV30 and J usage is TRBJ1-2; D gene uncertain. Germline V gene data show CDR1 as GTSNPN and CDR2 as SVGIG (reference sequence). The CDR3 runs to 13 residues. Trimming stripped 1 base from V and 12 bases from J, with 18 bases between.